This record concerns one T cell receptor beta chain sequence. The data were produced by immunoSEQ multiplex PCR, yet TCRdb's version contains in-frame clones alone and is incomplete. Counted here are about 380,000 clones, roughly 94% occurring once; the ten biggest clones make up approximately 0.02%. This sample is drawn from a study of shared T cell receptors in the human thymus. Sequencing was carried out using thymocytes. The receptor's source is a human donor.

The CDR3 sequence is CSVRSEPLGGEAFF. Written as DNA, the CDR3 is TGCAGCGTGCGATCCGAACCGTTGGGAGGTGAAGCTTTCTTT. V is TRBV29-1 and J is TRBJ1-1; no reliable D call. The V and J ends lost 6 bases and 7 bases respectively, with 21 bases between them. This CDR3 spans 14 amino acids. Germline V gene data show CDR1 as SQVTM and CDR2 as ANQGSEA. The whole variable domain, filled in from reference TRBV29-1 and TRBJ1-1, reads SAVISQKPSRDICQRGTSLTIQCQVDSQVTMMFWYRQQPGQSLTLIATANQGSEATYESGFVIDKFPISRPNLTFSTLTVSNMSPEDSSIYLCSVRSEPLGGEAFFGQGTRLTVV.